The clone carrying this T cell receptor (beta chain) is a singleton in its sample. Its antigen is as yet unknown. Sequencing used immunoSEQ multiplex PCR; TCRdb keeps in-frame clones, though not all of them. In the table there are about 65,000 clones, around 87% of which are singletons. The sample is drawn from a study of lymphopenia after photon versus proton radiotherapy. Whole-study findings and limits: Only patients who died were analyzed for survival; proton advantage is unproven. Post-nadir diversity loss with photons came from oligoclonal expansion, particularly CD8+ Temra cells.

The sequencing here drew on peripheral blood, taken from a patient treated with proton-based radiotherapy. This TCR was sampled from an elderly man with esophageal cancer.

CDR3 loop: CASSLSLALNYEQYF. The CDR3 bases are TGTGCCAGCAGTTTATCCCTGGCGCTAAACTACGAGCAGTACTTC. V usage is TRBV27 and J usage is TRBJ2-7; D unresolved. Germline V gene lookup returns CDR1 MNHEY and CDR2 SMNVEV (reference sequence). Deletions cut 0 bases from V and 3 bases from J, with 12 bases between. The CDR3 spans 15 residues.